The TCR beta chain under discussion was sequenced for a study of glioma-infiltrating T cells. In the study overall: Presurgical dexamethasone in glioma patients lasted six or fewer days. The study's findings and limits: Non-neoplastic patients had below-expected tissue-blood divergence, while all gliomas exceeded expectation.

TCR alpha and beta CDR3 regions were amplified from RNA using iRepertoire nested multiplex PCR. Via MiXCR, TCRdb re-called the multiplex PCR reads, giving one row per CDR3 protein. The table records 300,000 to 450,000 distinct CDR3 sequences, roughly two fifths of them present only once. Trimming took 1 base from V and 2 from J, leaving 6 bases between them. The CDR3 is made up of 14 amino acids. In germline, CDR1 is SGHTA, CDR2 FQGNSA. This clonotype was picked up a small number of times. Antigen specificity is unknown. Sequenced input: glioma tissue, nonneoplastic brain tissue, or PBMCs (not recorded which). The chain employs TRBV7-2 and TRBJ1-5; unclear D gene. This TCR came from a human donor with low-grade glioma or glioblastoma, undergoing nonglioma brain surgery, or in good health (not recorded which). CDR3 amino acids: CASSLGAGNQPQHF. DNA of the CDR3: TGTGCCAGCAGCTTAGGGGCAGGCAATCAGCCCCAGCATTTT.